Shown below are 24 T cell receptor beta chains from a single sample sequenced in a study of CD8 T cells in ankylosing spondylitis (dated by TCRdb to 2016 to 2017). Library preparation was by 5' RACE. Instrument used: Illumina HiSeq 2500. The public reads were quality trimmed at Q25 with fastp and then assembled into clones with MiXCR by TCRdb, keeping productive beta chains. One record per CDR3 amino acid sequence lists the most common genes and DNA. The sample table lists around 130,000 distinct CDR3 sequences, approximately 15% of them with a count of one. About 3% of the sample rests with the top ten. Sequencing was carried out using blood, either unsorted or a sorted T cell fraction (not recorded which). The receptors were gathered from a female donor with ankylosing spondylitis or in good health (not recorded which).

This clonotype has a handful of counts. The chain couples TRBV9 to TRBJ1-4; weak D call: TRBD1 (5 bases). V was pared by 3 bases and J by 3 bases, with 9 bases between. Per the germline V gene, CDR1 is SGDLS and CDR2 is YYNGEE. There are 14 residues in the CDR3. CDR3 protein: CASSGGGPNEKLFF. The CDR3, as DNA: TGTGCCAGCAGCGGGGGGGGACCTAATGAAAAACTGTTTTTT.

This clonotype was seen a handful of times. The chain links TRBV5-1 to TRBJ2-1; 13 bases are a match to TRBD2. The CDR3 length is 14 residues. Germline V lookup: CDR1 SGHRS, CDR2 YFSETQ. Unmatched junction bases numbered 2, after V lost 3 bases and J lost 8 bases. CDR3 in DNA: TGCGCCAGCAGCTGGACTAGCGGGAGCTATGAGCAGTTCTTC. The encoded protein is CASSWTSGSYEQFF.

This clonotype showed up many times. V and J are TRBV12-3 or TRBV12-4 and TRBJ2-5, with D maybe TRBD1 (6 bases). V gave up 6 bases and J gave up 4 bases, with 18 bases separating them. The CDR3 runs to 15 residues. The CDR3: CASRSGAGAGETQYF. CDR3 coding DNA: TGTGCCAGCAGGTCAGGGGCAGGGGCCGGAGAGACCCAGTACTTC.

This clonotype was counted ten times or more. This chain links TRBV5-1 with TRBJ2-3, with 7 positions matching TRBD1. Germline CDR1 and CDR2: SGHRS and YFSETQ. There are 13 residues in the CDR3. The CDR3 DNA is TGCGCAACAAGGGGGCTGGGCACAGATACGCAGTATTTT. Amino acids: CATRGLGTDTQYF.

In its sample, this clonotype was seen many times. The V and J genes are TRBV7-9 and TRBJ2-3, with 7 bases fitting TRBD1. This CDR3 comprises 14 residues. V lost 6 bases and J lost 2; bases outside the gene matches: 5. The V gene's germline CDR1 is SEHNR and CDR2 FQNEAQ (reference sequence). CDR3 nucleotide sequence: TGTGCCAGCAGTTCGGACAGGTTCACAGATACGCAGTATTTT. Residues: CASSSDRFTDTQYF.

This clonotype has more than one count but fewer than ten. J is TRBJ2-7 and V is TRBV6-2 or TRBV6-3, with D unresolved. The V gene's germline CDR1 is MNHEY and CDR2 SVGEGT. The V end was cut by 0 bases, the J end by 0 bases, with 12 bases between. The CDR3 sequence is 16 residues long. CDR3 residues: CASSYSLKVPSYEQYF. The CDR3 bases are TGTGCCAGCAGTTACTCTCTGAAGGTGCCCTCCTACGAGCAGTACTTC.

This clonotype has ten or more counts. The chain joins TRBV5-1 to TRBJ2-1; D ambiguous. The CDR3 consists of 13 residues. CDR1 is SGHRS and CDR2 is YFSETQ in the germline V gene. Trimming left V 4 bases short and J 5 bases short, with 10 bases between. Written as DNA, the CDR3 is TGCGCCAGCAGCCCCGACCTTAACAATGAGCAGTTCTTC. It is translated as CASSPDLNNEQFF.

Details on this clonotype: At one end, the junction sequence differs from germline, possibly due to a read error. J is TRBJ2-6 and V is TRBV6-1; D tentatively fits TRBD1 or TRBD2 (6 bases each). Germline V gene sequence: CDR1 MNHNS, CDR2 SASEGT. The CDR3 contains 15 residues. The CDR3 nucleotides are TGTGCCAGCTCCCTAACGGGGGCTGGGGCCAACGGCCTGACTTTC. Its translation is CASSLTGAGANGLTF.

This clonotype was detected many times. This chain links TRBV7-2 with TRBJ2-3; D call uncertain. V dropped 3 bases and J dropped 6 bases, with 10 bases sitting between them. Germline loops: CDR1 SGHTA, CDR2 FQGNSA. The CDR3 is 13 residues long. The CDR3 nucleotides read TGTGCCAGCAGCTTCGATCCGAAGGATACGCAGTATTTT. Residues: CASSFDPKDTQYF.

This clonotype was observed a handful of times. The rearrangement joins TRBV18 to TRBJ2-1, with 7 nucleotides matching TRBD1. The CDR3 is made up of 14 amino acids. The junction had 7 bases not matched to a gene; V was cut back by 3 bases and J by 8 bases. From germline, CDR1 is KGHSH and CDR2 LQKENI. Written as DNA, the CDR3 is TGTGCCAGCTCACCTTACCGACAGGGCGATGAGCAGTTCTTC. Amino acid sequence: CASSPYRQGDEQFF. Full variable domain (rest looked up from reference TRBV18 and TRBJ2-1): NAGVMQNPRHLVRRRGQEARLRCSPMKGHSHVYWYRQLPEEGLKFMVYLQKENIIDESGMPKERFSAEFPKEGPSILRIQQVVRGDSAAYFCASSPYRQGDEQFFGPGTRLTVL.

This clonotype was seen a few times. This chain links TRBV7-9 with TRBJ2-3, with 8 nucleotides matching TRBD2. Losses at the gene ends were 5 bases for V and 0 bases for J; bases not matched to a gene: 7. Germline CDR1 is SEHNR and CDR2 is FQNEAQ (reference sequence). The CDR3 sequence is 16 residues long. The CDR3 here is CASSDRTSGSTDTQYF. CDR3 DNA sequence: TGTGCCAGCAGCGACAGAACTAGCGGTAGCACAGATACGCAGTATTTT.

The sample holds many counts of this clonotype. The CDR3 protein is CASSFSPSGQVAYTGELFF. The DNA of the CDR3 is TGTGCCAGCAGTTTTTCTCCTAGCGGCCAGGTAGCTTACACCGGGGAGCTGTTTTTT. The chain has TRBV12-3 or TRBV12-4 and TRBJ2-2, with 7 nucleotides matching TRBD2. J lost 3 bases, V lost 3 bases, and 16 bases had no gene match. The CDR3 spans 19 residues.

This clonotype turned up a few times. Sequence at one end of the junction differs from germline and may be a read error. This chain joins TRBV5-6 and TRBJ2-4; D remains ambiguous. The V gene's germline CDR1 is SGHDT and CDR2 YYEEEE. The CDR3 sequence is 15 residues long. CDR3 sequence (DNA): TGTGCCAGCAGCTTGGGTAGCAGTAACAAAAACAGTCAGTACTTC. It codes for CASSLGSSNKNSQYF.

This clonotype was recorded many times. This CDR3 reads CASSFGQGPYNEQFF. Written as DNA, the CDR3 is TGTGCCAGCAGCTTCGGACAGGGGCCTTACAATGAGCAGTTCTTC. This chain links TRBV7-2 with TRBJ2-1, with 9 bases aligning to TRBD1. Germline assignment: CDR1 SGHTA and CDR2 FQGNSA. The CDR3 has 15 amino acids. The V and J ends lost 3 bases and 4 bases, in that order; junction bases with no gene match: 4.

Points on this clonotype: A single base separates this from a much larger clone, so it may be a read error. This chain joins TRBV14 and TRBJ1-6, with 7 bases identical to TRBD1. Germline loops: CDR1 SGHDN, CDR2 FVKESK. CDR3 length: 12 amino acids. The DNA for the CDR3 is TGTGCCGGCAGCTCCTTACAGGGGAAACTCCACTTT. Translation gives CAGSSLQGKLHF.

This clonotype was observed at least ten times. The chain has TRBV5-1 and TRBJ1-1; weak D call: TRBD1 (5 bases). Trimming cost V 3 bases and J 4 bases, with 16 bases left between them. Germline V gene lookup returns CDR1 SGHRS and CDR2 YFSETQ. The CDR3 contains 15 residues. CDR3 sequence (DNA): TGCGCCAGCAGCTCCCGGACATCCGCCGCCACTGAAGCTTTCTTT. Translating it yields CASSSRTSAATEAFF.

J is TRBJ2-1 and V is TRBV2; 11 bases fit TRBD2. This CDR3 is built from 17 residues. Trimming cost V 5 bases and J 6 bases; bases outside gene matches: 12. Germline V gene data show CDR1 as SNHLY and CDR2 as FYNNEI. The CDR3 nucleotides read TGTGCCAGCAGTAACCCGGTTGCCGGGACTAGCGGCAATGAGCAGTTCTTC. Protein product: CASSNPVAGTSGNEQFF. Full variable domain (missing parts from reference TRBV2 and TRBJ2-1): EPEVTQTPSHQVTQMGQEVILRCVPISNHLYFYWYRQILGQKVEFLVSFYNNEISEKSEIFDDQFSVERPDGSNFTLKIRSTKLEDSAMYFCASSNPVAGTSGNEQFFGPGTRLTVL.

The chain employs TRBV12-3 or TRBV12-4 and TRBJ1-2; TRBD1 aligns across 10 bases. After removal of 6 bases from V and 8 bases from J, the junction contained 6 bases not matched to a gene. The CDR3 is 13 amino acids. The CDR3 DNA reads TGTGCCAGCAGGACAGGGGGCTCGGGCGGCTACACCTTC. Its protein product is CASRTGGSGGYTF.

CDR3 DNA: TGTGCCAGCAGCTTCCAACCCCGGAGGGAGACCCAGTACTTC. Its protein is CASSFQPRRETQYF. The rearrangement joins TRBV7-8 to TRBJ2-5, with a tentative D call TRBD2 (5 bases). Germline V lookup: CDR1 SGHVS, CDR2 FQNEAQ. V was trimmed by 3 bases and J by 5 bases, leaving 13 bases between them. This CDR3 comprises 14 residues.

The V gene is TRBV12-3 or TRBV12-4, the J gene TRBJ2-3; the match to TRBD1 covers 8 bases. CDR3 size: 14 residues. With 6 bases clipped from V and 3 bases from J, the junction kept 5 bases outside the gene matches. The CDR3 DNA reads as TGTGCCAGCAGCCGGACAGGGATGACAGATACGCAGTATTTT. It specifies CASSRTGMTDTQYF.

This clonotype was picked up many times. The chain carries TRBV12-3 or TRBV12-4 and TRBJ1-4, with no clear D. This CDR3 region has 14 residues. V gave up 3 bases and J gave up 0 bases, with 5 bases separating them. The CDR3 nucleotides are TGTGCCAGCAGTTTGATGACAACTAATGAAAAACTGTTTTTT. Its protein product is CASSLMTTNEKLFF.

Only a few counts were recorded for this clonotype. This chain links TRBV6-1 with TRBJ2-7, with D perhaps matching TRBD1 (5 bases). With 10 bases removed from V and 0 bases from J, the gap between germline ends came to 13 bases. The CDR3 extends over 13 amino acids. Germline V gene sequence: CDR1 MNHNS, CDR2 SASEGT. CDR3: CATLGQDSYEQYF. As DNA, the CDR3 is TGTGCCACCTTGGGGCAGGACTCCTACGAGCAGTACTTC.

This clonotype occurred many times. The V and J genes are TRBV10-3 and TRBJ1-1; D call uncertain. Trimming removed 4 bases at V and 4 bases at J, with 10 bases between. The CDR3 spans 13 residues. The V gene's germline CDR1 is ENHRY and CDR2 SYGVKD. The DNA of the CDR3 is TGTGCCATCAGTGCCGAACCTGGCACTGAAGCTTTCTTT. This encodes CAISAEPGTEAFF.

The chain employs TRBV25-1 and TRBJ1-2, with 9 nucleotides matching TRBD1. V shed 2 bases and J 4 bases; nucleotides not matched to a gene: 2. In germline, CDR1 is MGHDK, CDR2 SYGVNS. The CDR3 is made up of 14 amino acids. The CDR3 loop is CASSEPGQGYGYTF. CDR3 coding DNA: TGTGCCAGCAGTGAACCGGGACAGGGCTATGGCTACACCTTC.